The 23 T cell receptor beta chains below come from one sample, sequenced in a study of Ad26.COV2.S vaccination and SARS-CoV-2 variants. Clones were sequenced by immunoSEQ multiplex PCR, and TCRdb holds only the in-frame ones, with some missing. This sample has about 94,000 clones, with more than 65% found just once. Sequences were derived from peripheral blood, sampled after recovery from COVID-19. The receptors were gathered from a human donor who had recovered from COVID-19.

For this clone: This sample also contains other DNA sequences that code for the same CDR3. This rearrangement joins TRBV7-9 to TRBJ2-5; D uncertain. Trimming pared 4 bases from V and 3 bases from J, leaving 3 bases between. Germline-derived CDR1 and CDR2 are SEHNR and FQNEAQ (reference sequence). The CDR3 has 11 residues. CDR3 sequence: CASSSKETQYF. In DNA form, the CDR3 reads TGTGCCAGCAGCTCGAAAGAGACCCAGTACTTC.

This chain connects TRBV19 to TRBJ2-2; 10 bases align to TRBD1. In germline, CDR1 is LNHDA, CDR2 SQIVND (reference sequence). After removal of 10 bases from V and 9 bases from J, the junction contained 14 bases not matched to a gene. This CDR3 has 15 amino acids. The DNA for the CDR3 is TGTGCCACTAGGAAGACCGGGACAGGGGACCGGGAGCTGTTTTTT. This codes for CATRKTGTGDRELFF. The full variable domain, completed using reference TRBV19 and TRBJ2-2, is DGGITQSPKYLFRKEGQNVTLSCEQNLNHDAMYWYRQDPGQGLRLIYYSQIVNDFQKGDIAEGYSVSREKKESFPLTVTSAQKNPTAFYLCATRKTGTGDRELFFGEGSRLTVL.

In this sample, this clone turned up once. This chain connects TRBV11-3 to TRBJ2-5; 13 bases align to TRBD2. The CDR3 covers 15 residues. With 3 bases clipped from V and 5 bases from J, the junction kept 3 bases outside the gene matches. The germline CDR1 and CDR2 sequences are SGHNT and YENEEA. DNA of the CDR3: TGTGCCAGCAGCTTTCGGACTAGCGGGAGTGAGACCCAGTACTTC. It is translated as CASSFRTSGSETQYF.

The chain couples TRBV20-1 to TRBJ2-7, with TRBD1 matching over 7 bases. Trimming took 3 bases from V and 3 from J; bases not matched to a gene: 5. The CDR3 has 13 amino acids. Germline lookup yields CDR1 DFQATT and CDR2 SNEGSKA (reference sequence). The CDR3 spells CSASWDRSYEQYF. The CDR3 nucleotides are TGCAGTGCTAGTTGGGACAGAAGCTACGAGCAGTACTTC.

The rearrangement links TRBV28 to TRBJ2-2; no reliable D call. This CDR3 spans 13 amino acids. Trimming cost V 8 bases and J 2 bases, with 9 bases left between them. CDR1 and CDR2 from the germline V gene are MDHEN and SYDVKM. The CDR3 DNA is TGTGCCAGCGTGACACAAAACACCGGGGAGCTGTTTTTT. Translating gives CASVTQNTGELFF.

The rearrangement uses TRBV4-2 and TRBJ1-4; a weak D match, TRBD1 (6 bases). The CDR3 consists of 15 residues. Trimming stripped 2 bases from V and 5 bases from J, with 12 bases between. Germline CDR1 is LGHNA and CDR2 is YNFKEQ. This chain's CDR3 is CASSQNRDGNEKLFF. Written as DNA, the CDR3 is TGTGCCAGCAGCCAAAACAGGGATGGGAATGAAAAACTGTTTTTT.

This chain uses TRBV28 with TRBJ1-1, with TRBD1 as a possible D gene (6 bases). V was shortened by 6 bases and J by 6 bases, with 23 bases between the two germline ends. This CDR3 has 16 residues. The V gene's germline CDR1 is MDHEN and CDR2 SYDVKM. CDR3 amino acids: CASSRRGGLGFAEAFF. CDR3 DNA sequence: TGTGCCAGCAGCCGTCGCGGGGGCCTCGGGTTCGCTGAAGCTTTCTTT.

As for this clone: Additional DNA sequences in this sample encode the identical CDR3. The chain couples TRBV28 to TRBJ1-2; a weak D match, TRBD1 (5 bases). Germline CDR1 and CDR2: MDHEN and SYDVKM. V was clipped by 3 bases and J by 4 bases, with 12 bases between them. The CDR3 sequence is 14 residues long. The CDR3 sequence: CASSLGTGVYGYTF. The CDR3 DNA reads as TGTGCCAGCAGTTTGGGGACCGGGGTCTATGGCTACACCTTC.

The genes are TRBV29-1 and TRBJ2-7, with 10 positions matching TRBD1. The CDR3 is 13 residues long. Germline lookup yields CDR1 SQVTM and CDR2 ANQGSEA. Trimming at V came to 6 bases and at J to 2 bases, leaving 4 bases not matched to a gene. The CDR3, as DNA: TGCAGCGTCCCCGGGACAGGGGCCTACGAGCAGTACTTC. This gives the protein CSVPGTGAYEQYF.

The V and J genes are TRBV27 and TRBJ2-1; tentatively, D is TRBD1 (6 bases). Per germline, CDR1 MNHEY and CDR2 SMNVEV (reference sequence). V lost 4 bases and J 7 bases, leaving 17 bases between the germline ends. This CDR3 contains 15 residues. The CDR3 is CASSYWSDSGNEQFF. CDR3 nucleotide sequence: TGTGCCAGCAGTTATTGGTCGGACAGTGGGAATGAGCAGTTCTTC.

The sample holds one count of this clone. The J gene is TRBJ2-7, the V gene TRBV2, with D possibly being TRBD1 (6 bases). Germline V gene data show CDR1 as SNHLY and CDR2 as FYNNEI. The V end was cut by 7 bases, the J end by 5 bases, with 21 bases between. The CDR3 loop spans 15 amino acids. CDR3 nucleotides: TGTGCCAGCAAAATAATGGTGGGGGCCGGCGACGAGCAGTACTTC. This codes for CASKIMVGAGDEQYF.

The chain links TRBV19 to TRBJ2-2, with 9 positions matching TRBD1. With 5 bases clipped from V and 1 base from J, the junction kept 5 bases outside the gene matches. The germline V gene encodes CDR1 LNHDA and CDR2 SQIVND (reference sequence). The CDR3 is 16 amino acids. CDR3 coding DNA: TGTGCCAGTAGTCATGGGGGACAGGGGAACACCGGGGAGCTGTTTTTT. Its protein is CASSHGGQGNTGELFF.

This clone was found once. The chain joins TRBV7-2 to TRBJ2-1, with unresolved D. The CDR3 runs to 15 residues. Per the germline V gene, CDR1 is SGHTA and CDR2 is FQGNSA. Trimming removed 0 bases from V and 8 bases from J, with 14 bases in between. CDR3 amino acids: CASSLASVAQHEQFF. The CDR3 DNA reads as TGTGCCAGCAGCTTAGCGTCGGTAGCCCAACATGAGCAGTTCTTC.

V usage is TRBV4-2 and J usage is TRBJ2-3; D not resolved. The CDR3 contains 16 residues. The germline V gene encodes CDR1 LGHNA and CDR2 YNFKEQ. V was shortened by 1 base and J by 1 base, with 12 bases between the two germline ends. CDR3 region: CASSQVRVGGTDTQYF. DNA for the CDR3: TGTGCCAGCAGCCAAGTACGTGTCGGTGGCACAGATACGCAGTATTTT.

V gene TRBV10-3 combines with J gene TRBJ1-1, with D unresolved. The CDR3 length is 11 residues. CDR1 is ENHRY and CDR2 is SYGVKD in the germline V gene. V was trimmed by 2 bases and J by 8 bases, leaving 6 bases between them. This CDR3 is CAISEQLEAFF. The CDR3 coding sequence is TGTGCCATCAGTGAGCAGCTGGAAGCTTTCTTT.

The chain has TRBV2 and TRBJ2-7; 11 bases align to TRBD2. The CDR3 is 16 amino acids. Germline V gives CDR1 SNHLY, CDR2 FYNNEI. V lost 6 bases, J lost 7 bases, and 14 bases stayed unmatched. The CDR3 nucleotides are TGTGCCAGCAGGAAGGGGACTAGCGGCCAAATTAGGGAGCAGTACTTC. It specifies CASRKGTSGQIREQYF.

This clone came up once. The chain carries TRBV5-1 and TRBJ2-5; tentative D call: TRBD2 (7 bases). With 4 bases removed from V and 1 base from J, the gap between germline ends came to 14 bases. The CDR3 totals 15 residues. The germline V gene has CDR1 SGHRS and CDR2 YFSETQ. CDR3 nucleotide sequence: TGCGCCAGCAGCCCCTGGGGGGGCACCCAAGAGACCCAGTACTTC. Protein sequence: CASSPWGGTQETQYF.

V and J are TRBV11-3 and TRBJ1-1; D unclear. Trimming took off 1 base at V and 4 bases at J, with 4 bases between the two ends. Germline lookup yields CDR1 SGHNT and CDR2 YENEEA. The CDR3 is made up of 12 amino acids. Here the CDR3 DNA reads TGTGCCAGCAGCTTAGGAGTCACTGAAGCTTTCTTT. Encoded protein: CASSLGVTEAFF. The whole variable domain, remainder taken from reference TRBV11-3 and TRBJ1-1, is EAGVVQSPRYKIIEKKQPVAFWCNPISGHNTLYWYLQNLGQGPELLIRYENEEAVDDSQLPKDRFSAERLKGVDSTLKIQPAELGDSAVYLCASSLGVTEAFFGQGTRLTVV.

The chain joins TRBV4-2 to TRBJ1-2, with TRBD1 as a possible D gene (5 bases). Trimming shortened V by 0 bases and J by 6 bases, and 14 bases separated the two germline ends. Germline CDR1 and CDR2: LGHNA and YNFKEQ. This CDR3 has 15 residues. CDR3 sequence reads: CASSQEGPGKDGYTF. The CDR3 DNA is TGTGCCAGCAGCCAAGAGGGGCCGGGGAAGGATGGCTACACCTTC.

CDR3 residues: CASTRPPRDWGYTF. CDR3 nucleotide sequence: TGTGCCAGCACAAGACCCCCCCGGGACTGGGGCTACACCTTC. The rearrangement links TRBV28 to TRBJ1-2, with a weak D call TRBD1 (5 bases). This CDR3 comprises 14 residues. Germline-derived CDR1 and CDR2 are MDHEN and SYDVKM. Trimming removed 7 bases from V and 8 bases from J, with 20 bases in between.

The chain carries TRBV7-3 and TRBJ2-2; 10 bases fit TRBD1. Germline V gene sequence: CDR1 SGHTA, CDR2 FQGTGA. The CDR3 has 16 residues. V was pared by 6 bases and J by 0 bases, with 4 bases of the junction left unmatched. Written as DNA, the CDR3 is TGTGCCAGCAGACTCGGACAGGGGGCGAACACCGGGGAGCTGTTTTTT. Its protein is CASRLGQGANTGELFF.

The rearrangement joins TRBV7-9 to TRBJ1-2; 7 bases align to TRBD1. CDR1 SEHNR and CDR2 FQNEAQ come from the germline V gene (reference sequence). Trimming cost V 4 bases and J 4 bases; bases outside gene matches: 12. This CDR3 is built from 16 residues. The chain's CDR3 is CASSSVLGQRFYGYTF. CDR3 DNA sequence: TGTGCCAGCAGCTCAGTACTGGGACAGAGATTCTATGGCTACACCTTC.

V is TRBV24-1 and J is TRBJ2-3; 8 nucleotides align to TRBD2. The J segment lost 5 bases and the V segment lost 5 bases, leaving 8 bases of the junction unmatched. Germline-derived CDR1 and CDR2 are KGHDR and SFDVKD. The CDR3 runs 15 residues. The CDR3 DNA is TGTGCCACCAGTGCCCGGCGGGGGGACCTAGATACGCAGTATTTT. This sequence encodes CATSARRGDLDTQYF.